This T cell receptor beta chain was sequenced in a study of blood T cell repertoires in COVID-19. This clone was seen a handful of times. The CDR3 runs to 16 residues. Germline assignment: CDR1 SGHAT and CDR2 FQDESV (reference sequence). The V gene end was trimmed by 3 bases and the J gene end by 0 bases; junction bases not matched to a gene: 4. The repertoire was sequenced with immunoSEQ multiplex PCR; TCRdb's copy has only in-frame clones and lacks some. The table shows about 190,000 clones, with roughly 80% occurring only once. Seattle patients were enrolled during active infection and followed longitudinally.

The TCR was taken from a woman aged 55 to 70 with COVID-19, enrolled during active disease. The V and J genes are TRBV11-1 and TRBJ2-2; 7 bases are a match to TRBD1. The sample consisted of peripheral blood. CDR3 loop: CASSFYRGTNTGELFF. The CDR3 DNA follows: TGTGCCAGCAGCTTTTACAGGGGAACGAACACCGGGGAGCTGTTTTTT. The variable domain in full, completed from reference TRBV11-1 and TRBJ2-2, reads EAEVAQSPRYKITEKSQAVAFWCDPISGHATLYWYRQILGQGPELLVQFQDESVVDDSQLPKDRFSAERLKGVDSTLKIQPAELGDSAMYLCASSFYRGTNTGELFFGEGSRLTVL.